The clone carrying this T cell receptor beta chain was detected many times. The source of the sample is a study of chronic HIV infection and antiretroviral therapy. The germline V gene encodes CDR1 LGHDT and CDR2 YNNKEL (reference sequence). CDR3 size: 11 residues. Trimming left V 2 bases short and J 8 bases short, with 6 bases between. TCRdb reprocessed the 5' RACE reads with MiXCR, giving one entry per CDR3 protein. The sample shows fewer than 40,000 distinct CDR3 sequences, 8% to 10% of them seen only once. Sequences were obtained from peripheral blood. The sequence derives from an adult who had HIV and had not received antiretroviral therapy, or was an uninfected healthy control (not recorded which). The chain carries TRBV3-1 and TRBJ1-2; D gene unclear. CDR3: CASSQLSGYTF. The CDR3 region has the DNA TGTGCCAGCAGCCAATTATCCGGCTACACCTTC.